The text below deals with one T cell receptor beta chain. Its antigen is not known. The sample is drawn from a study of shared clonotypes between healthy human individuals. The overall study: Contributing individuals were two females and three males aged 18 to 49.

Authors' analysis steps: Junction-only sequences without quality scores came from ImmunoSEQ, so filtering differed. Sequencing was performed with immunoSEQ multiplex PCR; in TCRdb, only in-frame clones are kept and a portion is missing. The V and J calls and clone size come from that table; D and trimming were worked out from the DNA. The sample includes over a million clones, approximately 78% of them seen just once. The CDR3 length is 15 residues. In germline, CDR1 is SGHDT, CDR2 YYEEEE. The V gene end was trimmed by 1 base and the J gene end by 5 bases; junction bases not matched to a gene: 6. Study-wide findings and caveats: Although depth was large, rarefaction showed that sequencing of the sorted subsets was incomplete.

The source material was memory CD4+ T cells from PBMCs. Documented subset: CD45RA-negative fraction. The rearrangement uses TRBV5-6 and TRBJ2-5; 9 nucleotides line up with TRBD2. This sequence was found in a man aged 18 to 30 in good health. Some clones in this sample may be carry-over from other donors' samples. Here the CDR3 reads CASSLSGGRGETQYF. The CDR3 DNA is TGTGCCAGCAGCTTGTCTGGCGGGAGGGGGGAGACCCAGTACTTC.